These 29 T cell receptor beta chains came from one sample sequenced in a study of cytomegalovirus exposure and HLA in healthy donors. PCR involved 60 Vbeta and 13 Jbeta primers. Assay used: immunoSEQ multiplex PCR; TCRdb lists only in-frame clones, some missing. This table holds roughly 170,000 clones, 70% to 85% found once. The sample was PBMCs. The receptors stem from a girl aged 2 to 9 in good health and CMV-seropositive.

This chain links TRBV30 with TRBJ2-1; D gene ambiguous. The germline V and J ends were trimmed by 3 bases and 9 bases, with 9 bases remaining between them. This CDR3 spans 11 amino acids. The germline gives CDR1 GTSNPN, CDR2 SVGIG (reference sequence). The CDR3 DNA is TGTGCCTGGAGCGATTTCGGTGAGCAGTTCTTC. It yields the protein CAWSDFGEQFF.

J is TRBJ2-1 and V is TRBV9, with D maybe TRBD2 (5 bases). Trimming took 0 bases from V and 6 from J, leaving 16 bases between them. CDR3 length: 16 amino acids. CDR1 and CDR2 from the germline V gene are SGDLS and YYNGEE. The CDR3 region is CASSVDQDSIGNEQFF. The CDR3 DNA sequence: TGTGCCAGCAGCGTAGATCAGGACTCGATAGGCAATGAGCAGTTCTTC.

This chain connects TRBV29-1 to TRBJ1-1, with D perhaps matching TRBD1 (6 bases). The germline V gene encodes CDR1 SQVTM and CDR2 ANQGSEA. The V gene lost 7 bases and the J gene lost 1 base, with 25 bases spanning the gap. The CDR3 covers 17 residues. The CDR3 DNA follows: TGCAGCGCACAAAGATACCTTGGGGGGGCTCAGAACACTGAAGCTTTCTTT. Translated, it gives CSAQRYLGGAQNTEAFF.

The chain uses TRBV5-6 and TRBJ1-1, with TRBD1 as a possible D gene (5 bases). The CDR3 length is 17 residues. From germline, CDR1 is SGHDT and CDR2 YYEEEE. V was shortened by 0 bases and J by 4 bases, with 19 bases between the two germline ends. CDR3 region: CASSLVVGGGGSTEAFF. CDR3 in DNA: TGTGCCAGCAGCTTGGTCGTTGGGGGGGGTGGTAGCACTGAAGCTTTCTTT.

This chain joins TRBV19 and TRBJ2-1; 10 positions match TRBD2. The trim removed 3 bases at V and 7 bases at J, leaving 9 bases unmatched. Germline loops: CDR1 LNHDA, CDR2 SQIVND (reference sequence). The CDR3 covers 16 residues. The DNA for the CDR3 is TGTGCCAGTAGTATCCTCAGCGGGGGGGGCGTGAATGAGCAGTTCTTC. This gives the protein CASSILSGGGVNEQFF.

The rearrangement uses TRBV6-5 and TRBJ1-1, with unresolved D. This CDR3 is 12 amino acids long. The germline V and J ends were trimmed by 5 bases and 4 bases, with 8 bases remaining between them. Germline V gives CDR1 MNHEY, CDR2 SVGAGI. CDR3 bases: TGTGCCAGCAGTCGACAAGGCACTGAAGCTTTCTTT. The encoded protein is CASSRQGTEAFF.

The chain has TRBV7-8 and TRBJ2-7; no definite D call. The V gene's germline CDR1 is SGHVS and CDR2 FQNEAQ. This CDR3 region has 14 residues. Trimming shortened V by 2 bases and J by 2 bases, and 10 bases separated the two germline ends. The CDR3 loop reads CASSLLASTYEQYF. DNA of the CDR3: TGTGCCAGCAGCTTACTGGCCTCAACCTACGAGCAGTACTTC.

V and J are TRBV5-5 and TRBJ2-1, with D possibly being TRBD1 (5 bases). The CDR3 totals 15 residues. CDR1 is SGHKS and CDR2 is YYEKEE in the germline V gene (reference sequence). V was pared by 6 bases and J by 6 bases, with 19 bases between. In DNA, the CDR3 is TGTGCCAGCACCTCTGGGGCTGATGTTGGCAATGAGCAGTTCTTC. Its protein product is CASTSGADVGNEQFF.

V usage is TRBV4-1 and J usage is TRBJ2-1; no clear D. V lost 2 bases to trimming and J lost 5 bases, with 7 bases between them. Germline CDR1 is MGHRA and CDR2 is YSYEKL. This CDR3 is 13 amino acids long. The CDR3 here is CASSQNRNNEQFF. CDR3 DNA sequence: TGCGCCAGCAGCCAAAACAGAAACAATGAGCAGTTCTTC.

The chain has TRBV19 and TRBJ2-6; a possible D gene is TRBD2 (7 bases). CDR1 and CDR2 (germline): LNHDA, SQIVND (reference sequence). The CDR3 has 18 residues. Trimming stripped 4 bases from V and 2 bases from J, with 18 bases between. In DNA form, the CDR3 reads TGTGCCAGTAGTACGACTCTAGGGGGGGCGACTGGGGCCAACGTCCTGACTTTC. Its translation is CASSTTLGGATGANVLTF.

The CDR3: CASSLWTSDDEQYF. The CDR3 region has the DNA TGTGCCAGTAGTCTTTGGACTAGCGACGACGAGCAGTACTTC. The chain couples TRBV19 to TRBJ2-7, with 9 bases that match TRBD2. V gave up 5 bases and J gave up 5 bases; unmatched junction bases: 7. CDR1 and CDR2 (germline): LNHDA, SQIVND (reference sequence). This CDR3 has 14 amino acids.

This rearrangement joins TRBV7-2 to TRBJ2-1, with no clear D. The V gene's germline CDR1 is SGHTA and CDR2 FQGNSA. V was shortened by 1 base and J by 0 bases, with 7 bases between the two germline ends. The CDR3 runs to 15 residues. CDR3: CASSLVADSYNEQFF. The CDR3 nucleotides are TGTGCCAGCAGCTTAGTCGCAGACTCCTACAATGAGCAGTTCTTC.

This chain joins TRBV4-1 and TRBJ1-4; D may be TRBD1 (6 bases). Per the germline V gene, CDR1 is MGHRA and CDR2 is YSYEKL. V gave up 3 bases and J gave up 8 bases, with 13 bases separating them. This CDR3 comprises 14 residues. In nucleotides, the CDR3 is TGCGCCAGCAGCCAGGACAGAGGGTGGGAAAAACTGTTTTTT. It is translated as CASSQDRGWEKLFF.

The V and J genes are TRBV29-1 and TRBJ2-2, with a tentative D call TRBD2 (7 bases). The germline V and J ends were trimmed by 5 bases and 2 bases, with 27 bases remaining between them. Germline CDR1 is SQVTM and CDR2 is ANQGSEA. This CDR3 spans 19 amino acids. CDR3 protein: CSVSGGRGSSASNTGELFF. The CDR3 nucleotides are TGCAGCGTTTCCGGGGGGCGGGGGTCATCAGCGTCTAACACCGGGGAGCTGTTTTTT.

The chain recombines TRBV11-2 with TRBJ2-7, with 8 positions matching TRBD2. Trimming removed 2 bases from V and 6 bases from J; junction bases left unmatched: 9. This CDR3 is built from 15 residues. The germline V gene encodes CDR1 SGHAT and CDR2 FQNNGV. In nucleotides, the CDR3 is TGTGCCAGCAGCTTATGGGTACTAGCGGTGGGCGAGCAGTACTTC. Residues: CASSLWVLAVGEQYF. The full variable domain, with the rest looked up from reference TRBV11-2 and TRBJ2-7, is EAGVAQSPRYKIIEKRQSVAFWCNPISGHATLYWYQQILGQGPKLLIQFQNNGVVDDSQLPKDRFSAERLKGVDSTLKIQPAKLEDSAVYLCASSLWVLAVGEQYFGPGTRLTVT.

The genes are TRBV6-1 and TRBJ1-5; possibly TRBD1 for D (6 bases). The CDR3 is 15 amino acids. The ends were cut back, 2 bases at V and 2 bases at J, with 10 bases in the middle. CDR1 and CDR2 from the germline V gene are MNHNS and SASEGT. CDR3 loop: CASSELGGGNQPQHF. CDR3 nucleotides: TGTGCCAGCAGTGAATTAGGGGGTGGCAATCAGCCCCAGCATTTT.

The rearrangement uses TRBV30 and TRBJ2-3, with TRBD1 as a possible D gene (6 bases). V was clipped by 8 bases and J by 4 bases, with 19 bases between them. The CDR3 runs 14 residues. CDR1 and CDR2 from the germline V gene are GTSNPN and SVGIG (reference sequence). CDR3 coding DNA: TGTGCCGGAGCTTCCGGGACAAAATCAGATACGCAGTATTTT. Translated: CAGASGTKSDTQYF.

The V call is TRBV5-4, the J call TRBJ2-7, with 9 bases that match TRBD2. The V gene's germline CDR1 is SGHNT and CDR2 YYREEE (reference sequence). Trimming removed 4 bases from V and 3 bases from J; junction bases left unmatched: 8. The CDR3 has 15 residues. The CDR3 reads CASSPVGREGYEQYF. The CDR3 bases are TGTGCCAGCAGCCCCGTGGGGCGGGAGGGCTACGAGCAGTACTTC.

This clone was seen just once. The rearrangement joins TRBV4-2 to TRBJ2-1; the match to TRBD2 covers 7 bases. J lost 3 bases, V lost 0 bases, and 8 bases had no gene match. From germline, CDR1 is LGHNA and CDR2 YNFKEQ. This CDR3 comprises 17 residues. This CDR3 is CASSQDNRAGSYNEQFF. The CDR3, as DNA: TGTGCCAGCAGCCAAGACAATAGAGCGGGGAGCTACAATGAGCAGTTCTTC.

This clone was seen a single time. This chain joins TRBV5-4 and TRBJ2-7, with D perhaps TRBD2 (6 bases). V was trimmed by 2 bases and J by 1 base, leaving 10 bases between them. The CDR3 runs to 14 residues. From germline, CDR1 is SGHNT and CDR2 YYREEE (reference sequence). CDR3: CASSLTGRSYEQYF. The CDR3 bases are TGTGCCAGCAGCTTAACGGGGAGGTCCTACGAGCAGTACTTC.

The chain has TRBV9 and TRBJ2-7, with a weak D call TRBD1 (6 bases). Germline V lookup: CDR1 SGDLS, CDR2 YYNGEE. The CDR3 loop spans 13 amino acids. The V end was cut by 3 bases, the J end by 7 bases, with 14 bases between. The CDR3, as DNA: TGTGCCAGCAGCGCCGGCCTGAGGGGGGAGCAGTACTTC. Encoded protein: CASSAGLRGEQYF.

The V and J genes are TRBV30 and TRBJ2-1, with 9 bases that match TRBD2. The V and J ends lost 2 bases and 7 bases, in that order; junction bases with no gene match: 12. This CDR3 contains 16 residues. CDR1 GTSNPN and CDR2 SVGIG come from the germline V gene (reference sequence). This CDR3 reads CAWSPPLAGPGNEQFF. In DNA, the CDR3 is TGTGCCTGGAGTCCACCACTAGCGGGCCCGGGGAATGAGCAGTTCTTC.

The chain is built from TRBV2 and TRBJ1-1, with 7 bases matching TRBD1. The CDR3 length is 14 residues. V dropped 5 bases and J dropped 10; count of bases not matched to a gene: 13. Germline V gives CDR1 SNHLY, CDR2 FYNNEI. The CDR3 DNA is TGTGCCAGCAGTCTCGAGGGGGCCGGGGGTTCAGCTTTCTTT. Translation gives CASSLEGAGGSAFF.

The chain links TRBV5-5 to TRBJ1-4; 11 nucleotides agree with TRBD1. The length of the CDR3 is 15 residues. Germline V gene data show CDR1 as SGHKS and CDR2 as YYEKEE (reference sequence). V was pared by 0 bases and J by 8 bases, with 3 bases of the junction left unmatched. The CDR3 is CASSLVGTGGEKLFF. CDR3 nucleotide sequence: TGTGCCAGCAGCTTGGTAGGGACAGGGGGAGAAAAACTGTTTTTT.

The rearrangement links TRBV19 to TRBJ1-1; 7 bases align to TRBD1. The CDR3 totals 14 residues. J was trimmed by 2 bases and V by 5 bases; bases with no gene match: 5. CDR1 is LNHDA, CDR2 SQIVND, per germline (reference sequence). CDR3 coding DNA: TGTGCCAGTAGTCCTCGGGACAGAAACACTGAAGCTTTCTTT. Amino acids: CASSPRDRNTEAFF.

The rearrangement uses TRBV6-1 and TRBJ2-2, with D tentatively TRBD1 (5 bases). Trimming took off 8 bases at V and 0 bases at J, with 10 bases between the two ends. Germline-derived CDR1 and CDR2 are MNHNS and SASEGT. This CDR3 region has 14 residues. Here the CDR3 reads CASVWGTNTGELFF. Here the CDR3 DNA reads TGTGCCAGCGTCTGGGGCACGAACACCGGGGAGCTGTTTTTT.

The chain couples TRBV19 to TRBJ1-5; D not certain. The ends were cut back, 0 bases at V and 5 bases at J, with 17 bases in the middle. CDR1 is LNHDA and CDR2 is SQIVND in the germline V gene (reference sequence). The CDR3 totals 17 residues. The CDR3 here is CASSIDHFLLADQPQHF. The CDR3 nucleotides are TGTGCCAGTAGTATAGATCATTTCTTGTTGGCTGATCAGCCCCAGCATTTT.

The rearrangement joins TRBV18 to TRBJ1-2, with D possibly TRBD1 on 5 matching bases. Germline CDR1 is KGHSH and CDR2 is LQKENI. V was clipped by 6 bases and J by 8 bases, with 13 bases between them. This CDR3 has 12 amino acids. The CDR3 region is CASSRVPWGYTF. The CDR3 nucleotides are TGTGCCAGCTCCAGGGTCCCTTGGGGCTACACCTTC.

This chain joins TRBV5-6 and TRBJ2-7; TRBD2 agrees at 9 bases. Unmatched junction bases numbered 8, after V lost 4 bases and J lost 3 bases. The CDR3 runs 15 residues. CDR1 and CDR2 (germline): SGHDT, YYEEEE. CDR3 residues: CASSPRLADYYEQYF. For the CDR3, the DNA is TGTGCCAGCAGCCCTAGACTAGCGGATTACTACGAGCAGTACTTC.